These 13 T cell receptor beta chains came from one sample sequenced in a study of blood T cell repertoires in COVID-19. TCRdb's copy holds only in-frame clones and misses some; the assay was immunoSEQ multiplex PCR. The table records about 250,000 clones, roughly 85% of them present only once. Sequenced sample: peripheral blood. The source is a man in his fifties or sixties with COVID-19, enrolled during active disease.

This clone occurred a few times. The DNA of the CDR3 is TGTGCCAGCAGCTCCTCCGCCGACGGGCCTAGCGGCGAGCAGTACTTC. This gives the protein CASSSSADGPSGEQYF. The genes are TRBV13 and TRBJ2-7; 7 bases are shared with TRBD2. The CDR3 is made up of 16 amino acids. Germline values: CDR1 PRHDT, CDR2 FYEKMQ (reference sequence). The trim removed 4 bases at V and 6 bases at J, leaving 15 bases unmatched.

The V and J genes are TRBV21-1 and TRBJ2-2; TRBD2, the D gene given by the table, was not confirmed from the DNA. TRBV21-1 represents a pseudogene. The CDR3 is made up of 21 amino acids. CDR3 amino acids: CASSSPLGSLAGKTNTGELFF. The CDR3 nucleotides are TGTGCCAGCAGCAGCCCCCTGGGGTCCTTAGCGGGGAAAACCAACACCGGGGAGCTGTTTTTT.

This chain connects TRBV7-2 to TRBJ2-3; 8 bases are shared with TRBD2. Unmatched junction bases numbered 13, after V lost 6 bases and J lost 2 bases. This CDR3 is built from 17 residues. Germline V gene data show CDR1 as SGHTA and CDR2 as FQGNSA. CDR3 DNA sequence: TGTGCCAGCAGACGTCAGTCCGGGCGGGGGGCCACAGATACGCAGTATTTT. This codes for CASRRQSGRGATDTQYF.

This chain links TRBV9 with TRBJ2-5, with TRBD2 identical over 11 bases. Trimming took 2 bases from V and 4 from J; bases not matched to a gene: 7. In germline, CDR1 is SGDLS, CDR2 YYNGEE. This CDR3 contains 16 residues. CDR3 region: CASSVQGGTSGETQYF. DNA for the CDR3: TGTGCCAGCAGCGTCCAGGGGGGGACTAGCGGAGAGACCCAGTACTTC.

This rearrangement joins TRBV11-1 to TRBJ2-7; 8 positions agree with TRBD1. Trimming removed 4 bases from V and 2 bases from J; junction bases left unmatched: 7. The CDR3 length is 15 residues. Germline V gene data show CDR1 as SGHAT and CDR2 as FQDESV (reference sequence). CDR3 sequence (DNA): TGTGCCAGCAGCTACACAGGGGGAGAAACCTACGAGCAGTACTTC. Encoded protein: CASSYTGGETYEQYF.

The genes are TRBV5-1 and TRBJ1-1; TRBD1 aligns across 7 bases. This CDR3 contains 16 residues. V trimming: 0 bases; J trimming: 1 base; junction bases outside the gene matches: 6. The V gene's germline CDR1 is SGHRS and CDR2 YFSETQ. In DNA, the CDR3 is TGCGCCAGCAGCTTGGTCACCGGGACAGCGAACACTGAAGCTTTCTTT. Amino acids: CASSLVTGTANTEAFF. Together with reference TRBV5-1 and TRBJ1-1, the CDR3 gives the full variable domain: KAGVTQTPRYLIKTRGQQVTLSCSPISGHRSVSWYQQTPGQGLQFLFEYFSETQRNKGNFPGRFSGRQFSNSRSEMNVSTLELGDSALYLCASSLVTGTANTEAFFGQGTRLTVV.

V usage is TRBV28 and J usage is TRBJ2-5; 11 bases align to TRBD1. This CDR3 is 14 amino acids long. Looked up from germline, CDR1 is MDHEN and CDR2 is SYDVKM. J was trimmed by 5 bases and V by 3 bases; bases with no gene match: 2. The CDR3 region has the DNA TGTGCCAGCAGTTTGGACAGGGGGCAGGAGACCCAGTACTTC. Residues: CASSLDRGQETQYF. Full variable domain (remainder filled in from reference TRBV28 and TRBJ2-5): DVKVTQSSRYLVKRTGEKVFLECVQDMDHENMFWYRQDPGLGLRLIYFSYDVKMKEKGDIPEGYSVSREKKERFSLILESASTNQTSMYLCASSLDRGQETQYFGPGTRLLVL.

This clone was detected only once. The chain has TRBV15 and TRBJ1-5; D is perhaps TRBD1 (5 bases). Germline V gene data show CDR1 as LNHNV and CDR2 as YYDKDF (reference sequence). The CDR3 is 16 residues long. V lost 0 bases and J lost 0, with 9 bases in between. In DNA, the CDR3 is TGTGCCACCAGCAGAGATAGGGGCTATAGCAATCAGCCCCAGCATTTT. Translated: CATSRDRGYSNQPQHF.

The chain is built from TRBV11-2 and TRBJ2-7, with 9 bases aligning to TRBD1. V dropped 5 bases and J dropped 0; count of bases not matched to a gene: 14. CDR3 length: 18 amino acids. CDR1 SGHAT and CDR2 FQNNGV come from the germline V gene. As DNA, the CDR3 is TGTGCCAGCAGCACAGGGGGCAGCGGCCTGATTAGCTCCTACGAGCAGTACTTC. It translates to CASSTGGSGLISSYEQYF.

The CDR3 loop reads CAWRRTGDTYEQYF. The CDR3 DNA follows: TGTGCCTGGAGACGGACAGGGGATACCTACGAGCAGTACTTC. This rearrangement joins TRBV30 to TRBJ2-7, with TRBD1 matching over 9 bases. J gave up 2 bases and V 3 bases, and 5 bases lay outside the gene matches. Germline-derived CDR1 and CDR2 are GTSNPN and SVGIG (reference sequence). There are 14 residues in the CDR3.

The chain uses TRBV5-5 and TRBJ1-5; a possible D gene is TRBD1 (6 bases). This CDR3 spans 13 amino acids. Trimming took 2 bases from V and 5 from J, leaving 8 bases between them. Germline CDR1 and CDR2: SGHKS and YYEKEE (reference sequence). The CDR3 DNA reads TGTGCCAGCAGCTTTAACAGGGATCAGCCCCAGCATTTT. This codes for CASSFNRDQPQHF.

This CDR3 reads CASSPVTGLDEQYF. The DNA for the CDR3 is TGTGCCAGCTCACCAGTGACAGGGCTCGACGAGCAGTACTTC. The chain links TRBV18 to TRBJ2-7; TRBD1 matches 7 bases. The CDR3 is made up of 14 amino acids. V lost 2 bases to trimming and J lost 5 bases; unmatched junction nucleotides: 6. CDR1 and CDR2 from the germline V gene are KGHSH and LQKENI.

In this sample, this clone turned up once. CDR3 nucleotide sequence: TGTGCCAGCAGTACCGAGCGGGCACCGAGCACAGATACGCAGTATTTT. Its translation is CASSTERAPSTDTQYF. The chain recombines TRBV28 with TRBJ2-3, with a tentative D call TRBD2 (6 bases). CDR3 size: 16 residues. Germline V gene sequence: CDR1 MDHEN, CDR2 SYDVKM. Trimming stripped 5 bases from V and 0 bases from J, with 15 bases between. Supplemented by reference TRBV28 and TRBJ2-3, the full variable domain reads DVKVTQSSRYLVKRTGEKVFLECVQDMDHENMFWYRQDPGLGLRLIYFSYDVKMKEKGDIPEGYSVSREKKERFSLILESASTNQTSMYLCASSTERAPSTDTQYFGPGTRLTVL.